This TCR beta chain was identified during a study of regulatory T cells in long-lasting Graves disease. The CDR3 consists of 13 residues. Germline CDR1 reads SGHTA; CDR2 reads FQGNSA. V gave up 2 bases and J gave up 3 bases, with 8 bases separating them. Arm-PCR of CDR3 regions and iRepertoire HTBI primers were the basis on which TCR beta libraries were built. TCRdb reprocessed the multiplex PCR reads via MiXCR and lists one record per CDR3 protein. The table records about 560,000 distinct CDR3 sequences, 15% to 20% of them present only once. Time point in this sample: newly diagnosed GD, antithyroid drugs for less than 3 months. With RNA extracted from PBMCs as input, the TCR library was made. In this sample, this clonotype turned up many times. This sample also appeared in a second study, on T cells in Graves' hyperthyroidism and ophthalmopathy.

The rearrangement uses TRBV7-2 and TRBJ2-7; no reliable D call. Specimen: peripheral blood mononuclear cells (PBMCs), collected at new diagnosis, from a patient treated with antithyroid drugs. The TCR was taken from a man in his late teens or twenties with Graves disease. CDR3 amino acids: CASSLSVDYEQYF. CDR3 coding DNA: TGTGCCAGCAGCTTAAGTGTGGACTACGAGCAGTACTTC.